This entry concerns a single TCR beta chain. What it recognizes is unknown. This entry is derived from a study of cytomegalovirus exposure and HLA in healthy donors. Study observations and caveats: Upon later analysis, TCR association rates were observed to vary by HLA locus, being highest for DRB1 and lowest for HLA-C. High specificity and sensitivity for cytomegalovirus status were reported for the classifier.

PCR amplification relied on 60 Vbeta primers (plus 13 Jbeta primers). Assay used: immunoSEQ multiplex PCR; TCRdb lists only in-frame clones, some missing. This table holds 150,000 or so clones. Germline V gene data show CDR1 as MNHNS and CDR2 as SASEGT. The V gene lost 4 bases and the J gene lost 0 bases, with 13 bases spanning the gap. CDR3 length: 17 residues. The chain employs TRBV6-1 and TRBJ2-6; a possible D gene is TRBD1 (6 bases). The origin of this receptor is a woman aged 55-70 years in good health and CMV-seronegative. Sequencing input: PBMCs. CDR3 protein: CASSVSRTASGANVLTF. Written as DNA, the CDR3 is TGTGCCAGCAGTGTCAGTAGGACAGCCTCTGGGGCCAACGTCCTGACTTTC.